This passage covers 18 T cell receptor beta chains from one sample sequenced in a study of post-analysis software for immune sequencing data. Included in the TCR beta cDNA libraries were unique molecular identifiers. TCRdb fed the PCR reads into MiXCR, producing one record per CDR3 protein. The sample lists about 770,000 distinct CDR3 sequences, around 42% occurring once. Study-level findings and limits: Higher frequency in patients than in controls was seen for about five TRBV segments, with TRBV5-6, TRBV5-1 and TRBV20-1 among them.

The antigens for these receptors are not known. The sequenced sample was blood. These receptors were taken from a girl between 5 and 17 years old with multiple sclerosis.

This chain links TRBV4-3 with TRBJ2-1; D not resolved. The CDR3 is made up of 17 amino acids. Looked up from germline, CDR1 is LGHNA and CDR2 is YSLEER. V was pared by 0 bases and J by 6 bases, with 18 bases between. The CDR3 is CASSQDYSTLAVNEQFF. For the CDR3, the DNA is TGCGCCAGCAGCCAAGATTACAGCACTCTGGCCGTCAATGAGCAGTTCTTC.

This clonotype came up a few times. The chain couples TRBV23-1 to TRBJ2-5, with D tentatively TRBD1 (5 bases). TRBV23-1 is an ORF for which the function is uncertain. The V end lost 0 bases, the J end lost 1 base, and 6 bases lay between the germline ends. This CDR3 has 14 residues. DNA for the CDR3: TGCGCCAGCAGTCAATCCGACAGCCAAGAGACCCAGTACTTC. Translating it yields CASSQSDSQETQYF.

The chain joins TRBV2 to TRBJ2-1, with D perhaps TRBD1 (5 bases). The CDR3 loop spans 16 amino acids. Germline V gene data show CDR1 as SNHLY and CDR2 as FYNNEI. Trimming shortened V by 7 bases and J by 2 bases, and 18 bases separated the two germline ends. In DNA form, the CDR3 reads TGTGCCAGCATGAAATCGACAGTAAACCCCTACAATGAGCAGTTCTTC. Protein sequence: CASMKSTVNPYNEQFF. The entire variable domain, with the rest obtained from reference TRBV2 and TRBJ2-1, is as follows: EPEVTQTPSHQVTQMGQEVILRCVPISNHLYFYWYRQILGQKVEFLVSFYNNEISEKSEIFDDQFSVERPDGSNFTLKIRSTKLEDSAMYFCASMKSTVNPYNEQFFGPGTRLTVL.

Of note for this clonotype: This may stem from a read error, because a much larger clone lies one nucleotide away. A read error is likely, as this CDR3 ends without the conserved phenylalanine or tryptophan. The chain has TRBV3-1 and TRBJ1-4; 7 nucleotides agree with TRBD1. The germline V gene has CDR1 LGHDT and CDR2 YNNKEL (reference sequence). The J segment lost 0 bases and the V segment lost 6 bases, leaving 7 bases of the junction unmatched. The CDR3 consists of 16 residues. The CDR3 DNA reads as TGTGCCAGCAGGTCGACAGGGCCCTCAACTAATGAAAAACTGTTTTGT. Protein: CASRSTGPSTNEKLFC.

DNA of the CDR3: TGCAGTGCCTGTTGCGGGAGCTCCTACAATGAGCAGTTCTTC. This gives the protein CSACCGSSYNEQFF. The rearrangement links TRBV20-1 to TRBJ2-1; 7 nucleotides match TRBD2. There are 14 residues in the CDR3. The trim removed 6 bases at V and 0 bases at J, leaving 5 bases unmatched. Germline V gene data show CDR1 as DFQATT and CDR2 as SNEGSKA (reference sequence).

The chain carries TRBV12-3 or TRBV12-4 and TRBJ2-7; D might be TRBD2 (7 bases). The CDR3 is 14 amino acids. Trimming left V 2 bases short and J 5 bases short, with 13 bases between. CDR3 in amino acids: CASSLRGGRDEQYF. CDR3 bases: TGTGCCAGCAGTTTAAGGGGGGGCAGAGACGAGCAGTACTTC.

Only a few counts were recorded for this clonotype. The V gene is TRBV4-2, the J gene TRBJ1-1; TRBD1 is a possible D gene (6 bases). The CDR3 contains 16 residues. V shed 4 bases and J shed 2 bases, with 17 bases lying between them. Germline V gene data show CDR1 as LGHNA and CDR2 as YNFKEQ. This CDR3 reads CASSPILDSQNTEAFF. The CDR3 bases are TGTGCCAGCAGCCCCATTCTGGACAGCCAAAACACTGAAGCTTTCTTT.

The chain couples TRBV7-2 to TRBJ2-5, with TRBD1 identical over 7 bases. Germline V gene sequence: CDR1 SGHTA, CDR2 FQGNSA. V was clipped by 4 bases and J by 1 base; unmatched bases: 6. The CDR3 extends over 15 amino acids. This CDR3 reads CASSSQGTVQETQYF. In DNA form, the CDR3 reads TGTGCCAGCAGCTCCCAAGGGACAGTCCAAGAGACCCAGTACTTC.

This clonotype has just one count. The chain links TRBV5-1 to TRBJ2-3; D is undetermined. Trimming stripped 5 bases from V and 2 bases from J, with 15 bases between. The CDR3 extends over 15 amino acids. Germline loops: CDR1 SGHRS, CDR2 YFSETQ. CDR3 loop: CASSLSTPHTDTQYF. CDR3 nucleotide sequence: TGCGCCAGCAGTTTATCGACCCCACACACAGATACGCAGTATTTT.

This clonotype was observed a few times. The chain recombines TRBV7-2 with TRBJ2-1; 9 nucleotides agree with TRBD1. The CDR3 loop spans 14 amino acids. With V trimmed by 4 bases and J by 10 bases, 8 bases remained unmatched. Looked up from germline, CDR1 is SGHTA and CDR2 is FQGNSA. In DNA, the CDR3 is TGTGCCAGCAGCTCCAGACAGGGGGGCGAGGAGCAGTTCTTC. Translated, it gives CASSSRQGGEEQFF.

This clonotype occurred a few times. J is TRBJ2-7 and V is TRBV28, with D perhaps being TRBD1 or TRBD2 (5 bases each). The CDR3 totals 15 residues. Germline CDR1 reads MDHEN; CDR2 reads SYDVKM. The ends were cut back, 6 bases at V and 2 bases at J, with 17 bases in the middle. The CDR3 is CASRTGTHTPYEQYF. CDR3 nucleotide sequence: TGTGCCAGCAGAACCGGGACCCATACTCCCTACGAGCAGTACTTC. Variable domain in full (rest from reference TRBV28 and TRBJ2-7): DVKVTQSSRYLVKRTGEKVFLECVQDMDHENMFWYRQDPGLGLRLIYFSYDVKMKEKGDIPEGYSVSREKKERFSLILESASTNQTSMYLCASRTGTHTPYEQYFGPGTRLTVT.

The chain combines TRBV7-9 with TRBJ2-7; D ambiguous. The CDR3 extends over 15 amino acids. Trimming took off 5 bases at V and 7 bases at J, with 21 bases between the two ends. From germline, CDR1 is SEHNR and CDR2 FQNEAQ (reference sequence). The DNA for the CDR3 is TGTGCCAGCAGCCTATGGAACAGCCCGGAATGGGAGCAGTACTTC. Translating it yields CASSLWNSPEWEQYF.

This clonotype came up a few times. V and J are TRBV6-2 or TRBV6-3 and TRBJ2-1; 7 bases fit TRBD1. J was trimmed by 6 bases and V by 2 bases; bases with no gene match: 10. CDR1 and CDR2 (germline): MNHEY, SVGEGT. The CDR3 is made up of 16 amino acids. The CDR3 nucleotides read TGTGCCAGCAGTTACCCCCAGGGGGTCAGAGGCAATGAGCAGTTCTTC. Residues: CASSYPQGVRGNEQFF.

This chain links TRBV3-1 with TRBJ2-3; 8 nucleotides align to TRBD2. The J segment lost 6 bases and the V segment lost 7 bases, leaving 12 bases of the junction unmatched. CDR3 length equals 15 residues. The V gene's germline CDR1 is LGHDT and CDR2 YNNKEL (reference sequence). The CDR3 loop reads CASTSGTRSTDTQYF. In nucleotides, the CDR3 is TGTGCCAGCACCTCCGGGACTAGGTCCACGGATACGCAGTATTTT.

This clonotype was detected a few times. The CDR3 DNA is TGTGCCAGCAGCTCTAGGACTAGCGGGAGATTTCGCTCCTACGAGCAGTACTTC. This gives the protein CASSSRTSGRFRSYEQYF. The chain couples TRBV7-2 to TRBJ2-7, with 13 bases identical to TRBD2. CDR3 length: 18 amino acids. Unmatched junction bases numbered 9, after V lost 4 bases and J lost 0 bases. Per the germline V gene, CDR1 is SGHTA and CDR2 is FQGNSA.

This sequence joins TRBV5-1 and TRBJ2-3; TRBD2 matches at 12 bases. CDR3 length: 16 amino acids. The V segment lost 1 base and the J segment 4 bases; nucleotides outside the gene matches: 4. Germline values: CDR1 SGHRS, CDR2 YFSETQ. Here the CDR3 DNA reads TGCGCCAGCAGCTTGAGACTAGCGGGAGACCCAGATACGCAGTATTTT. As protein: CASSLRLAGDPDTQYF.

The chain recombines TRBV5-6 with TRBJ2-1, with TRBD2 as a possible D gene (5 bases). The V end was cut by 0 bases, the J end by 5 bases, with 15 bases between. This CDR3 is 16 amino acids long. Germline CDR1 is SGHDT and CDR2 is YYEEEE. The CDR3 nucleotides are TGTGCCAGCAGCTTGGTCGAGGGCTTCCCCGACAATGAGCAGTTCTTC. Its translation is CASSLVEGFPDNEQFF.

This rearrangement joins TRBV7-2 to TRBJ2-3; D unclear. CDR3 length: 15 residues. V gave up 1 base and J gave up 1 base, with 9 bases separating them. Looked up from germline, CDR1 is SGHTA and CDR2 is FQGNSA. CDR3 amino acids: CASSLDAFGTDTQYF. Written as DNA, the CDR3 is TGTGCCAGCAGCTTAGATGCATTCGGCACAGATACGCAGTATTTT.